This T cell receptor beta chain was profiled in a study of CD4 T cells in relation to SARS-CoV-2 and coronaviruses. Looking at the study overall: The negative reference was HIV-1 Nef peptide pool or peptide-free culture.

The CDR3 is 12 amino acids. CDR1 and CDR2 from the germline V gene are SGHNT and YYREEE (reference sequence). The ends were cut back, 0 bases at V and 6 bases at J, with 6 bases in the middle. Before the COVID-19 pandemic, during about 2011-2019, CD4+ T cells were taken from unexposed donors. Isolation of CD4+ T cells took place after approximately 11 days in culture. Profiled with immunoSEQ multiplex PCR; TCRdb holds only in-frame clones, not every one. This sample has approximately 20,000 clones, with just under 80% found just once. With regard to this clone: Its antigen is not identified.

Sequenced input: CD4+ T cells from PBMCs, cultured in vitro. V usage is TRBV5-4 and J usage is TRBJ2-5, with D unresolved. The receptor comes from a human donor in good health. The CDR3 DNA reads TGTGCCAGCAGCTTGGACAGTCAGACCCAGTACTTC. Protein: CASSLDSQTQYF.